Below are 25 T cell receptor beta chains sequenced from a single sample in a study of cytotoxic CD8 clonotypes in ibrutinib-treated CLL. Data came from immunoSEQ multiplex PCR; TCRdb stores just in-frame clones and leaves some out. The sample has 200,000 or so clones; roughly 77% are singletons. The sequenced sample was PBMCs, obtained after 12 months of ibrutinib treatment. The receptors stem from a human donor with chronic lymphocytic leukemia.

This clone has a handful of counts. The chain joins TRBV7-9 to TRBJ2-2; unclear D gene. The V gene lost 2 bases and the J gene lost 4 bases, with 11 bases spanning the gap. The CDR3 has 15 amino acids. Germline values: CDR1 SEHNR, CDR2 FQNEAQ (reference sequence). CDR3 DNA: TGTGCCAGCAGCTTAAGAAATGTCTCCACCGGGGAGCTGTTTTTT. Amino acid sequence: CASSLRNVSTGELFF.

The sample holds a few counts of this clone. The genes are TRBV11-3 and TRBJ1-1; no reliable D call. Trimming took 2 bases from V and 3 from J, leaving 7 bases between them. Germline CDR1 and CDR2: SGHNT and YENEEA. CDR3 length: 13 residues. CDR3 protein: CASSLSTDTEAFF. The CDR3 region has the DNA TGTGCCAGCAGCTTATCCACCGACACTGAAGCTTTCTTT.

This clone was found once. This rearrangement joins TRBV28 to TRBJ2-7; 9 bases align to TRBD1. CDR3 length equals 15 residues. CDR1 and CDR2 (germline): MDHEN, SYDVKM. Trimming at V came to 6 bases and at J to 3 bases, leaving 9 bases not matched to a gene. CDR3: CASRPRTGVIYEQYF. DNA of the CDR3: TGTGCCAGCAGACCGCGGACAGGGGTAATCTACGAGCAGTACTTC.

The rearrangement joins TRBV11-2 to TRBJ1-1; D is possibly TRBD1 (6 bases). V shed 0 bases and J shed 2 bases, with 10 bases lying between them. Germline CDR1 SGHAT, CDR2 FQNNGV. The CDR3 totals 15 residues. CDR3 residues: CASSLDYRANTEAFF. The CDR3 DNA is TGTGCCAGCAGCTTAGACTACAGGGCCAACACTGAAGCTTTCTTT. Full variable domain (remainder filled in from reference TRBV11-2 and TRBJ1-1): EAGVAQSPRYKIIEKRQSVAFWCNPISGHATLYWYQQILGQGPKLLIQFQNNGVVDDSQLPKDRFSAERLKGVDSTLKIQPAKLEDSAVYLCASSLDYRANTEAFFGQGTRLTVV.

This chain's CDR3 is CASSTPTGTPGGRTF. In nucleotides, the CDR3 is TGTGCCAGCAGCACCCCAACCGGGACTCCCGGCGGGAGGACCTTC. The V call is TRBV21-1, the J call TRBJ1-2. TRBV21-1 constitutes a pseudogene. The CDR3 has 15 residues.

This clone appeared a few times. One end of the junction fails to match germline, which may point to a read error. This chain joins TRBV6-5 and TRBJ1-4; D remains unclear. The CDR3 has 14 residues. CDR1 MNHEY and CDR2 SVGAGI come from the germline V gene. The CDR3 region has the DNA TGTGCCAGCAGTTACGAGTTGCCCGCTGAAAGACTGTTTTTT. The encoded protein is CASSYELPAERLFF.

The V call is TRBV28, the J call TRBJ2-5; TRBD2 might be the D (6 bases). Germline V gene lookup returns CDR1 MDHEN and CDR2 SYDVKM. Deletions cut 6 bases from V and 4 bases from J, with 21 bases between. The CDR3 contains 16 residues. The CDR3, as DNA: TGTGCCAGCAGGGGGTTGGAGGGTTCGGGGAGAGAGACCCAGTACTTC. This sequence encodes CASRGLEGSGRETQYF.

The table lists this clone with a few counts. The chain uses TRBV6-1 and TRBJ1-1; TRBD1 might be the D (5 bases). Between the trimmed V and J ends, which lost 9 bases and 11 bases, there was a span of 19 bases. Germline loops: CDR1 MNHNS, CDR2 SASEGT. The CDR3 length is 12 residues. CDR3 nucleotide sequence: TGTGCCAGTGTAAGGGACCAGTATATGGCTTTCTTT. Protein product: CASVRDQYMAFF.

The gene calls are TRBV11-2 and TRBJ1-4, with a possible D match to TRBD1 (5 bases). Trimming shortened V by 1 base and J by 5 bases, and 14 bases separated the two germline ends. The germline CDR1 and CDR2 sequences are SGHAT and FQNNGV. The CDR3 spans 16 residues. CDR3 region: CASSLGGSRDNEKLFF. The CDR3 DNA reads as TGTGCCAGCAGCTTAGGAGGAAGCAGGGACAATGAAAAACTGTTTTTT.

The chain links TRBV19 to TRBJ1-1; the D is unclear. The CDR3 runs 14 residues. In germline, CDR1 is LNHDA, CDR2 SQIVND (reference sequence). Trimming removed 5 bases at V and 5 bases at J, with 15 bases between. The CDR3 region has the DNA TGTGCCAGTAGTCCGGGCCGTTGGGAAACTGAAGCTTTCTTT. Translated, it gives CASSPGRWETEAFF. Combining the CDR3 with reference TRBV19 and TRBJ1-1 gives the whole variable domain DGGITQSPKYLFRKEGQNVTLSCEQNLNHDAMYWYRQDPGQGLRLIYYSQIVNDFQKGDIAEGYSVSREKKESFPLTVTSAQKNPTAFYLCASSPGRWETEAFFGQGTRLTVV.

The chain joins TRBV5-1 to TRBJ2-5; 7 nucleotides align to TRBD1. V shed 0 bases, J shed 3 bases, and the junction held 8 bases outside the gene matches. The CDR3 sequence is 16 residues long. Germline assignment: CDR1 SGHRS and CDR2 YFSETQ. The CDR3 here is CASSLGGRGTKETQYF. The CDR3 DNA sequence: TGCGCCAGCAGCTTGGGGGGCAGGGGGACCAAAGAGACCCAGTACTTC.

This clone turned up a few times. This chain's CDR3 is CASSLAGEFDQPQHF. The CDR3 DNA reads as TGTGCCAGCAGCTTAGCAGGGGAGTTCGATCAGCCCCAGCATTTT. This chain links TRBV7-9 with TRBJ1-5; TRBD1 is a possible D gene (5 bases). CDR3 length equals 15 residues. Trimming took 0 bases from V and 5 from J, leaving 11 bases between them. From germline, CDR1 is SEHNR and CDR2 FQNEAQ (reference sequence).

The gene calls are TRBV18 and TRBJ2-2; D uncertain. V dropped 4 bases and J dropped 1 base, with 10 bases sitting between them. The germline CDR1 and CDR2 sequences are KGHSH and LQKENI. The CDR3 length is 15 residues. The CDR3 DNA follows: TGTGCCAGCTCACGAGTTGGCCGGAACACCGGGGAGCTGTTTTTT. Protein product: CASSRVGRNTGELFF.

The chain recombines TRBV4-3 with TRBJ1-5, with D perhaps TRBD1 (5 bases). Germline CDR1 LGHNA, CDR2 YSLEER. The CDR3 is 13 amino acids. Trimming removed 1 base at V and 6 bases at J, with 7 bases between. As DNA, the CDR3 is TGCGCCAGCAGCCAAGCCGGGGGTCAGCCCCAGCATTTT. Encoded protein: CASSQAGGQPQHF.

A few counts support this clone. J is TRBJ2-1 and V is TRBV6-1; TRBD1 aligns across 10 bases. J lost 6 bases, V lost 6 bases, and 2 bases had no gene match. The CDR3 runs to 13 residues. Germline CDR1 and CDR2: MNHNS and SASEGT. The CDR3 region is CASSGTGVNEQFF. The CDR3 bases are TGTGCCAGCAGCGGGACAGGGGTCAATGAGCAGTTCTTC.

This clone was picked up a small number of times. The rearrangement uses TRBV6-6 and TRBJ1-5; a possible D gene is TRBD1 (5 bases). Germline V gene data show CDR1 as MNHNY and CDR2 as SVGAGI (reference sequence). This CDR3 is 12 amino acids long. Trimming stripped 7 bases from V and 6 bases from J, with 10 bases between. The CDR3 sequence: CASMGEGQPQHF. Written as DNA, the CDR3 is TGTGCCAGCATGGGGGAGGGTCAGCCCCAGCATTTT.

The genes are TRBV6-1 and TRBJ2-7, with D possibly being TRBD1 (6 bases). Germline CDR1 is MNHNS and CDR2 is SASEGT. The CDR3 is 15 residues long. Trimming shortened V by 5 bases and J by 6 bases, and 20 bases separated the two germline ends. In DNA, the CDR3 is TGTGCCAGCAGTCTCGTACCCAACAGGGTCGGCGAGCAGTACTTC. It is translated as CASSLVPNRVGEQYF.

V usage is TRBV15 and J usage is TRBJ1-2; no definite D call. Germline V gives CDR1 LNHNV, CDR2 YYDKDF (reference sequence). The CDR3 length is 16 residues. The V end lost 0 bases, the J end lost 3 bases, and 14 bases lay between the germline ends. The CDR3 DNA is TGTGCCACCAGCAGAGAAAAGTCAGAAGTTTACTATGGCTACACCTTC. It yields the protein CATSREKSEVYYGYTF.

The chain joins TRBV4-1 to TRBJ2-5; 11 bases match TRBD2. Unmatched junction bases numbered 7, after V lost 5 bases and J lost 5 bases. CDR1 and CDR2 from the germline V gene are MGHRA and YSYEKL. The CDR3 length is 15 residues. The CDR3 DNA follows: TGCGCCAGCAGCGTAGCGGGAGGGCCCGGGGAGACCCAGTACTTC. Encoded protein: CASSVAGGPGETQYF.

The chain carries TRBV7-9 and TRBJ2-3, with D possibly being TRBD1 (5 bases). The CDR3 has 13 residues. Trimming left V 11 bases short and J 2 bases short, with 14 bases between. CDR1 is SEHNR and CDR2 is FQNEAQ in the germline V gene (reference sequence). The CDR3 bases are TGTGCCCTACAGGAATTAAACACAGATACGCAGTATTTT. Amino acids: CALQELNTDTQYF.

The CDR3 DNA reads TGCGCCAGCAGCCGGGGAAGCAATCAGCCCCAGCATTTT. As protein: CASSRGSNQPQHF. The chain recombines TRBV5-1 with TRBJ1-5; D uncertain. V gave up 4 bases and J gave up 1 base, with 6 bases separating them. Germline lookup yields CDR1 SGHRS and CDR2 YFSETQ. This CDR3 is built from 13 residues.

The genes are TRBV5-1 and TRBJ1-1; D gene uncertain. Trimming removed 0 bases from V and 1 base from J, with 7 bases in between. CDR1 is SGHRS and CDR2 is YFSETQ in the germline V gene. The CDR3 covers 14 residues. CDR3: CASSLASGNTEAFF. In DNA form, the CDR3 reads TGCGCCAGCAGCTTGGCATCAGGGAACACTGAAGCTTTCTTT.

This clone was counted between two and nine times. The CDR3 protein is CASSAGLATYNEQFF. The CDR3, as DNA: TGTGCCAGCAGCGCGGGACTTGCCACTTACAATGAGCAGTTCTTC. The V and J genes are TRBV5-4 and TRBJ2-1; D possibly corresponds to TRBD2 (6 bases). Germline V gives CDR1 SGHNT, CDR2 YYREEE (reference sequence). The V gene lost 4 bases and the J gene lost 4 bases, with 15 bases spanning the gap. The CDR3 loop spans 15 amino acids.

The gene calls are TRBV9 and TRBJ1-1; 8 nucleotides agree with TRBD1. J lost 1 base, V lost 4 bases, and 9 bases had no gene match. The CDR3 has 16 residues. Germline V gives CDR1 SGDLS, CDR2 YYNGEE. CDR3 coding DNA: TGTGCCAGCAGCCCAAGGCCTGGACAGGGGAACACTGAAGCTTTCTTT. Its translation: CASSPRPGQGNTEAFF.

The chain combines TRBV19 with TRBJ1-3; no reliable D call. The V end lost 3 bases, the J end lost 0 bases, and 9 bases lay between the germline ends. Germline assignment: CDR1 LNHDA and CDR2 SQIVND (reference sequence). The CDR3 sequence is 15 residues long. The CDR3 DNA is TGTGCCAGTAGTATTTCTGTGAGCTCTGGAAACACCATATATTTT. The encoded protein is CASSISVSSGNTIYF.